This TCR beta chain was captured by sequencing in a study of beta chain features in type 1 diabetes. This clone was detected many times. Antigen: not known. cDNA synthesis used the whole RNA isolate, giving expressed TCRB sequences. The repertoire was sequenced with immunoSEQ multiplex PCR; TCRdb's copy has only in-frame clones and lacks some. The table shows some 150,000 clones, with about 10% occurring only once. The germline V gene encodes CDR1 SGHTA and CDR2 FQGNSA. The CDR3 sequence is 12 residues long. V dropped 5 bases and J dropped 3 bases, with 7 bases sitting between them. Averaging roughly 110 mL, one heparinised blood draw was given by each donor. CD4+ cells of the naive, central memory, regulatory and stem cell-like memory types were sorted via CD45RO/CCR7/CD25/CD127/CD95/CD27. Sorted populations all exceeded 95% purity. General study points: Insertion counts at VDJ junctions were lower in type 1 diabetes patients, who also showed more deletions there.

The gene calls are TRBV7-2 and TRBJ2-5; D gene uncertain. The sample was naive CD4+ T cells from blood. The TCR sequence derives from a man between 18 and 35 years old in good health. CDR3 in amino acids: CASSPREETQYF. In DNA, the CDR3 is TGTGCCAGCAGCCCTCGGGAAGAGACCCAGTACTTC.